This TCR beta chain was sequenced in a study of blood T cell repertoires in COVID-19. Study as a whole: Samples taken during acute and convalescent COVID-19 were collected in the United States, Italy and Spain. Sample material is recorded as cDNA or gDNA derived from T cells, B-cell-depleted T cells, or PBMCs.

The CDR3 length is 14 residues. V lost 6 bases to trimming and J lost 7 bases, with 18 bases between them. Per germline, CDR1 LNHDA and CDR2 SQIVND (reference sequence). Original methodology: Reference gene primers were amplified, and this amplification served to estimate nucleated cell counts. Sequenced by immunoSEQ multiplex PCR; TCRdb stores in-frame clones only, minus some. For V, J and clone size, that table is used; D and trimming come from the DNA. This table holds 140,000 or so clones, nearly 90% found once. The source of this sequence is a man in his 70s with acute or convalescent COVID-19. The chain links TRBV19 to TRBJ2-5, with TRBD2 as a possible D gene (6 bases). The sample taken for sequencing was peripheral blood. The CDR3 DNA reads as TGTGCCAGTAGGAGAGACAGCCTGGGGGGGACCCAGTACTTC. Protein sequence: CASRRDSLGGTQYF.